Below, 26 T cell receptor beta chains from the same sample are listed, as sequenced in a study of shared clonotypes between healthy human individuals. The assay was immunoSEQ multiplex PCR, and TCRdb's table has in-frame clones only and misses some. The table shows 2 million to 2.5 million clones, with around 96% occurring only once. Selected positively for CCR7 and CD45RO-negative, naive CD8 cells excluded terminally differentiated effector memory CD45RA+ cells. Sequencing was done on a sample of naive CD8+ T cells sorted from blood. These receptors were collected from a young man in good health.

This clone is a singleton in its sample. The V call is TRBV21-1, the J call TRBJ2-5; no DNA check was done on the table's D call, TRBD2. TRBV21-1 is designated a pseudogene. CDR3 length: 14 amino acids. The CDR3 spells CASSPPHFQETQYF. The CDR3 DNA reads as TGTGCCAGCAGCCCACCCCACTTCCAAGAGACCCAGTACTTC.

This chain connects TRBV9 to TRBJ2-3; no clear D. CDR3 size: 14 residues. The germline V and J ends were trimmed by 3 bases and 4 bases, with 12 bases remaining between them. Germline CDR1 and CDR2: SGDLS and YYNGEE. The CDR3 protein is CASSGGHPADTQYF. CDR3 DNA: TGTGCCAGCAGCGGCGGTCATCCGGCAGATACGCAGTATTTT.

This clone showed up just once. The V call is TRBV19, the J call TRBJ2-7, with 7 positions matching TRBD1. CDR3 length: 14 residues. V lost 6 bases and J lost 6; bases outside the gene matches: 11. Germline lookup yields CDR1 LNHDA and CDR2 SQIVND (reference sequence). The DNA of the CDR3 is TGTGCCAGTAGGGACAGGCAAGCAAGGGGCGAGCAGTACTTC. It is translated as CASRDRQARGEQYF.

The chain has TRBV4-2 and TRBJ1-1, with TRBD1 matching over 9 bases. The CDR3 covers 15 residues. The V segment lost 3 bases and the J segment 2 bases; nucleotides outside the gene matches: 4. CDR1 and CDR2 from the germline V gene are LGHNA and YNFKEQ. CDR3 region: CASSHRTGENTEAFF. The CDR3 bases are TGTGCCAGCAGCCACCGGACAGGGGAAAACACTGAAGCTTTCTTT.

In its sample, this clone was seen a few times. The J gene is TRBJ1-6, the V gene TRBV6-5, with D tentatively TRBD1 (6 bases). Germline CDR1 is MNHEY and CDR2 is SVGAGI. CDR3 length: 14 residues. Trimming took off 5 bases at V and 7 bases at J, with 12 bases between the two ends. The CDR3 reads CASSPQGGNSPLHF. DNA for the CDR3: TGTGCCAGCAGTCCACAGGGCGGCAATTCACCCCTCCACTTT.

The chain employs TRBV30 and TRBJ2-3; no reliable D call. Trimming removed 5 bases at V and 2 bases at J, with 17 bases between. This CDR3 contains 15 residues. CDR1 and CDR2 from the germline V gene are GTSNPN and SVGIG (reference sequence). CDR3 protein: CAWDTGPSYTDTQYF. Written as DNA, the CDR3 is TGTGCCTGGGACACCGGGCCCAGCTACACAGATACGCAGTATTTT. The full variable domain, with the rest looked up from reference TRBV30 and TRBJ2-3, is SQTIHQWPATLVQPVGSPLSLECTVEGTSNPNLYWYRQAAGRGLQLLFYSVGIGQISSEVPQNLSASRPQDRQFILSSKKLLLSDSGFYLCAWDTGPSYTDTQYFGPGTRLTVL.

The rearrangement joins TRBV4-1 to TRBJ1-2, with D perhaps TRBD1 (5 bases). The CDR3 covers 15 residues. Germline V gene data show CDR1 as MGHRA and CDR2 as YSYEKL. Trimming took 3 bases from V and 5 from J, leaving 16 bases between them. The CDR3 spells CASSHSGTFDYGYTF. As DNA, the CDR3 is TGCGCCAGCAGCCACTCCGGGACGTTCGATTATGGCTACACCTTC.

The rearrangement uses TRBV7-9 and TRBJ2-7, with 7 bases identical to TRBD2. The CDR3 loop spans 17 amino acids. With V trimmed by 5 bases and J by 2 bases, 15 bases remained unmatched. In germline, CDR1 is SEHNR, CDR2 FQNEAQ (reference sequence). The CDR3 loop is CASSPPLPGGETYEQYF. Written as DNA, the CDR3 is TGTGCCAGCAGCCCTCCCCTCCCGGGGGGAGAGACCTACGAGCAGTACTTC.

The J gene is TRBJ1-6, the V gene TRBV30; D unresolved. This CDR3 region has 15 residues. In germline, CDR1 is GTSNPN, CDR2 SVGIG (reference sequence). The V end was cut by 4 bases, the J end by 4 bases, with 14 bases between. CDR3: CAWIPANSYNSPLHF. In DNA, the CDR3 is TGTGCCTGGATCCCGGCGAACTCGTATAATTCACCCCTCCACTTT.

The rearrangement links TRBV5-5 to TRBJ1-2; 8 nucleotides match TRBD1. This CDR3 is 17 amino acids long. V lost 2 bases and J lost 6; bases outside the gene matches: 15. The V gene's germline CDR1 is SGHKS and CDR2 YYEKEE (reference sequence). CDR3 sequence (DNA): TGTGCCAGCAGCTTCCTGGGGCAGGGGGACAGGAGGGATGGCTACACCTTC. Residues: CASSFLGQGDRRDGYTF.

The CDR3 spells CASSLAPGGPYEQYF. DNA of the CDR3: TGTGCCAGCAGCTTAGCGCCGGGGGGGCCATACGAGCAGTACTTC. This chain links TRBV7-3 with TRBJ2-7, with 8 bases aligning to TRBD2. Germline trimming cut 2 bases from V and 4 bases from J; bases unmatched to any gene: 7. CDR1 SGHTA and CDR2 FQGTGA come from the germline V gene. The CDR3 sequence is 15 residues long. The variable domain in full, with the rest retrieved from reference TRBV7-3 and TRBJ2-7, is GAGVSQTPSNKVTEKGKYVELRCDPISGHTALYWYRQSLGQGPEFLIYFQGTGAADDSGLPNDRFFAVRPEGSVSTLKIQRTERGDSAVYLCASSLAPGGPYEQYFGPGTRLTVT.

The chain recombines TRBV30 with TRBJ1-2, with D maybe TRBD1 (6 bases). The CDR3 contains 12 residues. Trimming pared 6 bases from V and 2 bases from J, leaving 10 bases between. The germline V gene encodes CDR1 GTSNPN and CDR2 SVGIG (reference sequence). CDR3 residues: CACNTGNYGYTF. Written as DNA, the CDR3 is TGTGCCTGCAACACAGGGAACTATGGCTACACCTTC.

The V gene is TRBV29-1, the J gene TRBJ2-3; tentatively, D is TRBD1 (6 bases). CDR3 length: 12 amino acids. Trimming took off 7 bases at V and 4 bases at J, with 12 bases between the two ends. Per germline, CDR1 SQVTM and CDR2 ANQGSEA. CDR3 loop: CSGFSGADTQYF. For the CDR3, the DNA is TGCAGCGGGTTTTCAGGGGCAGATACGCAGTATTTT.

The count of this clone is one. CDR3 in DNA: TGCAGCGTTGAGCCTGTCGTGGGAAACCAAGAGACCCAGTACTTC. Protein sequence: CSVEPVVGNQETQYF. V usage is TRBV29-1 and J usage is TRBJ2-5; no definite D call. In germline, CDR1 is SQVTM, CDR2 ANQGSEA. The V end lost 3 bases, the J end lost 0 bases, and 14 bases lay between the germline ends. This CDR3 is 15 amino acids long.

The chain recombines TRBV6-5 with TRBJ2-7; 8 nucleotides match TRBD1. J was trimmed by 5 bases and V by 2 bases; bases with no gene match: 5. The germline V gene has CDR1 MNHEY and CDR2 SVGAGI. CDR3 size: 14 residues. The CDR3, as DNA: TGTGCCAGCAGTTACCTAATGACAGGGGACGAGCAGTACTTC. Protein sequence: CASSYLMTGDEQYF.

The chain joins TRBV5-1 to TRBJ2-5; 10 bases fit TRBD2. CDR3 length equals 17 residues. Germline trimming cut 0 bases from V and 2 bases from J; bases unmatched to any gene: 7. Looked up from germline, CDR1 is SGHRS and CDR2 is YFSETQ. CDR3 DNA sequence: TGCGCCAGCAGCTTGGTGATTGGACTAGCGGATCAAGAGACCCAGTACTTC. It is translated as CASSLVIGLADQETQYF.

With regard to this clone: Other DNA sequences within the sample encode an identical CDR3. CDR3 residues: CASSLSPGSGTDTQYF. CDR3 nucleotide sequence: TGTGCCAGCAGTTTATCGCCAGGTTCGGGCACAGATACGCAGTATTTT. This sequence joins TRBV27 and TRBJ2-3; D unclear. The CDR3 length is 16 residues. Looked up from germline, CDR1 is MNHEY and CDR2 is SMNVEV (reference sequence). Deletions cut 0 bases from V and 1 base from J, with 11 bases between.

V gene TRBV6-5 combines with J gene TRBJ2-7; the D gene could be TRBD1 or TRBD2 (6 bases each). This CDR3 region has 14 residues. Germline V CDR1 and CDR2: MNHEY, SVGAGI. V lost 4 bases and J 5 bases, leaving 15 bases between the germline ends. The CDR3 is CASSLVQGRNEQYF. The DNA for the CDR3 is TGTGCCAGCAGTTTGGTGCAGGGGAGGAACGAGCAGTACTTC.

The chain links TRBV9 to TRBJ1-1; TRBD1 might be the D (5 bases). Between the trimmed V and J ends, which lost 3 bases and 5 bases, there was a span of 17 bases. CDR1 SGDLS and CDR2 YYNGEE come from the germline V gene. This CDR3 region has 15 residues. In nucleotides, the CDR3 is TGTGCCAGCAGCGCCAGGGTGACGGGAATAACTGAAGCTTTCTTT. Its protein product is CASSARVTGITEAFF. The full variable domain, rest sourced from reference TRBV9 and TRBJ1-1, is DSGVTQTPKHLITATGQRVTLRCSPRSGDLSVYWYQQSLDQGLQFLIQYYNGEERAKGNILERFSAQQFPDLHSELNLSSLELGDSALYFCASSARVTGITEAFFGQGTRLTVV.

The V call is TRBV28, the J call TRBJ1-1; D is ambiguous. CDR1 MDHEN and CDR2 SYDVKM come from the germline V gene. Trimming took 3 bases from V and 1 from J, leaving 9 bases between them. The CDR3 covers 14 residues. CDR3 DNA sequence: TGTGCCAGCAGTTTCTCGGGAGCGAACACTGAAGCTTTCTTT. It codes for CASSFSGANTEAFF.

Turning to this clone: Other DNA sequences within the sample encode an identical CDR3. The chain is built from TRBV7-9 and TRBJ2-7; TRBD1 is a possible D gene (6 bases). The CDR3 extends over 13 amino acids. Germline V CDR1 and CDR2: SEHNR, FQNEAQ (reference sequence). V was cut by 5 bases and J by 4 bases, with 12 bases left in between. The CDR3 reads CASSPGQLYEQYF. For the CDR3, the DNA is TGTGCCAGCAGCCCAGGACAGCTTTACGAGCAGTACTTC.

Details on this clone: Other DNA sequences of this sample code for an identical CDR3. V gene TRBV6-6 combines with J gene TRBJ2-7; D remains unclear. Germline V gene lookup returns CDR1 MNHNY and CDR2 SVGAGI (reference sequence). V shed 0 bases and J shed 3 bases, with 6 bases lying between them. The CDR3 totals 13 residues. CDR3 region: CASSYSDGYEQYF. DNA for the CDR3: TGTGCCAGCAGTTACTCCGACGGCTACGAGCAGTACTTC.

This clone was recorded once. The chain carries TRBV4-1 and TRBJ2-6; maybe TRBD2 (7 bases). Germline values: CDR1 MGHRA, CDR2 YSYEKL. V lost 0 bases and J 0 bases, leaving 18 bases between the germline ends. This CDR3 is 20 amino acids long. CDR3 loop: CASSQEGAGAQSSGANVLTF. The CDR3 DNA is TGCGCCAGCAGCCAAGAGGGGGCGGGGGCCCAAAGCTCTGGGGCCAACGTCCTGACTTTC.

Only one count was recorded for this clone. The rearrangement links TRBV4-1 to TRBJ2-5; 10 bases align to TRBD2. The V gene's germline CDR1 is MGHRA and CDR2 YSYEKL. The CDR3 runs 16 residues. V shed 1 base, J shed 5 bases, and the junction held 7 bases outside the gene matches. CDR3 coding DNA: TGCGCCAGCAGCCAAGGACTAGCGGGCGAGGAGGAGACCCAGTACTTC. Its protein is CASSQGLAGEEETQYF.

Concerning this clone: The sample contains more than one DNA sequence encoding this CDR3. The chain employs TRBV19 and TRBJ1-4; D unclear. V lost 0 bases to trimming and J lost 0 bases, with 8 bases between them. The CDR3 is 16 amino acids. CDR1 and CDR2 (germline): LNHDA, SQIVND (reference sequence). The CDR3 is CASSIDLEATNEKLFF. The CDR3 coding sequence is TGTGCCAGTAGTATAGATTTAGAAGCAACTAATGAAAAACTGTTTTTT.

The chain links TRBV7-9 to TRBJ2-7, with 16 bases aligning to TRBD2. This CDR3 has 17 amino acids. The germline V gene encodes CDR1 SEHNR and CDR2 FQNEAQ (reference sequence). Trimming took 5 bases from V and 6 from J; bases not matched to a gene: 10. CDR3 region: CASSASGTSGRAGEQYF. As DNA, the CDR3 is TGTGCCAGCAGCGCATCCGGGACTAGCGGGAGGGCCGGCGAGCAGTACTTC.